This T cell receptor beta chain was profiled in a study of cytomegalovirus exposure and HLA in healthy donors. CDR3 size: 16 residues. CDR1 is SGHAT, CDR2 FQNNGV, per germline. Trimming took 3 bases from V and 1 from J, leaving 10 bases between them. Primers for the PCR totalled 60 Vbeta and 13 Jbeta. Profiling relied on immunoSEQ multiplex PCR, and the TCRdb table lists in-frame clones only, not all of them. The repertoire holds tens of thousands of clones, with 82% as singletons. The sample consisted of PBMCs. J is TRBJ2-6 and V is TRBV11-2; TRBD1 is a possible D gene (6 bases). The source of this sequence is a man aged 45-60 years in good health and CMV-seronegative. CDR3 sequence (DNA): TGTGCCAGCAGCTTTCTCACAGGGTCTGGGGCCAACGTCCTGACTTTC. Protein product: CASSFLTGSGANVLTF.